The 17 T cell receptor beta chains below were found in one sample sequenced in a study of blood T cells in healthy people across ages. The second PCR ran about 6 to 12 cycles with a sample-barcoded 5' primer and J-beta primers. TCRdb called the 5' RACE reads again in MiXCR, with one record for every CDR3 protein. Seen here are around 1,900,000 distinct CDR3 sequences, more than 35% observed once, and the top ten hold under 25%. Sequenced input: blood. The receptors shown here come from a human donor in good health.

The chain is built from TRBV7-2 and TRBJ2-5, with D possibly being TRBD2 (5 bases). CDR3 size: 12 residues. Trimming stripped 3 bases from V and 7 bases from J, with 9 bases between. Germline V lookup: CDR1 SGHTA, CDR2 FQGNSA. CDR3: CASSFSGGTQYF. The CDR3 coding sequence is TGTGCCAGCAGCTTTTCCGGAGGGACCCAGTACTTC.

The chain has TRBV12-3 or TRBV12-4 and TRBJ2-3; D call uncertain. Trimming removed 7 bases from V and 7 bases from J, with 12 bases in between. This CDR3 is 12 amino acids long. The CDR3 sequence is CASTIAPHTQYF. CDR3 nucleotide sequence: TGTGCCAGCACCATTGCCCCCCATACGCAGTATTTT.

This chain connects TRBV6-2 or TRBV6-3 to TRBJ2-4, with D tentatively TRBD2 (5 bases). The J call may be wrong; the DNA end is better matched by TRBJ2-7. The CDR3 loop spans 17 amino acids. Germline lookup yields CDR1 MNHEY and CDR2 SVGEGT. The CDR3 is CASSYSTDGIYHHEQYF. The DNA of the CDR3 is TGTGCCAGCAGTTACTCGACCGACGGGATTTACCACCACGAGCAGTACTTC.

The rearrangement uses TRBV5-1 and TRBJ2-7, with D possibly being TRBD1 (6 bases). The CDR3 length is 14 residues. V shed 7 bases and J shed 5 bases, with 19 bases lying between them. Germline V CDR1 and CDR2: SGHRS, YFSETQ. The CDR3, as DNA: TGCGCCAGCTCGGCGCATTACAGGGCCGACGAGCAGTACTTC. The encoded protein is CASSAHYRADEQYF.

The J gene is TRBJ2-2, the V gene TRBV7-2; D is unclear. Germline V gives CDR1 SGHTA, CDR2 FQGNSA. Trimming pared 7 bases from V and 3 bases from J, leaving 6 bases between. This CDR3 is built from 12 residues. The CDR3 region has the DNA TGTGCCAGCAACTGGTACACCGGGGAGCTGTTTTTT. This gives the protein CASNWYTGELFF.

The rearrangement uses TRBV10-3 and TRBJ1-2; no firm D call. Germline-derived CDR1 and CDR2 are ENHRY and SYGVKD. The length of the CDR3 is 14 residues. The V and J ends lost 0 bases and 2 bases respectively, with 7 bases between them. CDR3 coding DNA: TGTGCCATCAGTGAGTCCTACGGGAACTATGGCTACACCTTC. Its translation is CAISESYGNYGYTF.

The chain links TRBV29-1 to TRBJ2-1; TRBD1 matches at 11 bases. The CDR3 sequence is 13 residues long. Trimming cost V 6 bases and J 6 bases; bases outside gene matches: 4. In germline, CDR1 is SQVTM, CDR2 ANQGSEA. CDR3 protein: CSVPGTGGNEQFF. The CDR3 nucleotides are TGCAGCGTCCCCGGGACAGGGGGCAATGAGCAGTTCTTC.

The chain combines TRBV20-1 with TRBJ2-7, with D unclear. Per the germline V gene, CDR1 is DFQATT and CDR2 is SNEGSKA (reference sequence). The ends were cut back, 2 bases at V and 0 bases at J, with 11 bases in the middle. The CDR3 extends over 14 amino acids. CDR3 nucleotides: TGCAGTGCTAGATTGGTTCTGAGCTCCTACGAGCAGTACTTC. Protein sequence: CSARLVLSSYEQYF.

This clonotype was observed a few times. The chain recombines TRBV29-1 with TRBJ1-2; D might be TRBD1 (6 bases). V lost 6 bases, J lost 1 base, and 12 bases lay in between. This CDR3 contains 13 residues. Germline V gene sequence: CDR1 SQVTM, CDR2 ANQGSEA. In DNA, the CDR3 is TGCAGCGTCCGGGGGCTATATAACTATGGCTACACCTTC. Its translation is CSVRGLYNYGYTF.

This clonotype was found a few times. The genes are TRBV5-5 and TRBJ1-2, with D unresolved. The CDR3 runs to 15 residues. The V gene lost 5 bases and the J gene lost 2 bases, with 16 bases spanning the gap. CDR1 SGHKS and CDR2 YYEKEE come from the germline V gene (reference sequence). The CDR3 nucleotides read TGTGCCAGCAGTCCGAGATTAGCAGAAAACTATGGCTACACCTTC. Translation gives CASSPRLAENYGYTF.

The CDR3 nucleotides are TGTGCCACCAGCACAACTAGCGGGGGGCGAGAGACCCAGTACTTC. Encoded protein: CATSTTSGGRETQYF. V gene TRBV15 combines with J gene TRBJ2-5; 12 nucleotides align to TRBD2. Germline lookup yields CDR1 LNHNV and CDR2 YYDKDF (reference sequence). J lost 4 bases, V lost 4 bases, and 4 bases had no gene match. The CDR3 has 15 residues.

This clonotype was counted a single time. The rearrangement joins TRBV19 to TRBJ2-7; 8 positions match TRBD1. The CDR3 has 13 amino acids. J gave up 10 bases and V 5 bases, and 10 bases lay outside the gene matches. Germline V lookup: CDR1 LNHDA, CDR2 SQIVND (reference sequence). This CDR3 reads CASSSGTGYPQYF. The CDR3 DNA follows: TGTGCCAGTAGTTCCGGGACAGGATATCCACAGTACTTC.

The chain links TRBV28 to TRBJ2-4, with D maybe TRBD1 (6 bases). CDR3 length equals 14 residues. The V end lost 4 bases, the J end lost 6 bases, and 13 bases lay between the germline ends. Germline values: CDR1 MDHEN, CDR2 SYDVKM. The DNA of the CDR3 is TGTGCCAGCAGTTCCATACAGGGTTCAAACATTCAGTACTTC. Its protein is CASSSIQGSNIQYF.

This clonotype showed up just a few times. J is TRBJ1-2 and V is TRBV20-1; D is unresolved. Germline loops: CDR1 DFQATT, CDR2 SNEGSKA (reference sequence). Trimming left V 1 base short and J 4 bases short, with 10 bases between. The CDR3 length is 13 residues. CDR3 sequence (DNA): TGCAGTGCTAGAGCTCCGGACCTCTATGGCTACACCTTC. This gives the protein CSARAPDLYGYTF.

The gene calls are TRBV27 and TRBJ1-1; D unresolved. Trimming took 0 bases from V and 10 from J, leaving 15 bases between them. The V gene's germline CDR1 is MNHEY and CDR2 SMNVEV (reference sequence). There are 14 residues in the CDR3. CDR3 sequence: CASSLSPRSWGAFF. In DNA, the CDR3 is TGTGCCAGCAGTTTATCCCCGCGGAGCTGGGGAGCTTTCTTT.

This sequence joins TRBV14 and TRBJ2-1; D is perhaps TRBD2 (6 bases). V was pared by 3 bases and J by 1 base, with 16 bases between. This CDR3 is built from 17 residues. Germline V lookup: CDR1 SGHDN, CDR2 FVKESK. As DNA, the CDR3 is TGTGCCAGCAGCCATCTAGGCGGGGCCCCTTCCTACAATGAGCAGTTCTTC. Protein product: CASSHLGGAPSYNEQFF.

The rearrangement links TRBV6-2 or TRBV6-3 to TRBJ2-3; D perhaps matches TRBD2 (6 bases). V lost 7 bases, J lost 6 bases, and 17 bases lay in between. This CDR3 is 14 amino acids long. Germline V gene lookup returns CDR1 MNHEY and CDR2 SVGEGT. The CDR3 DNA sequence: TGTGCCAGCACCAACGGAGGGCCCGGGGATACGCAGTATTTT. Amino acids: CASTNGGPGDTQYF.